This TCR beta chain appears in the sequencing data of a study of tumor and adjacent non-tumor tissue in lung cancer. Notes on the study in general: Higher tumor TCR diversity was associated with shorter survival.

CDR1 and CDR2 from the germline V gene are MNHEY and SVGAGI. The CDR3 covers 14 residues. Comments on this clonotype: Its antigen is undetermined. At one end, the junction sequence differs from germline, possibly due to a read error.

This sample's RNA came from whole unsorted tissue. A modified ARM-PCR protocol with three rounds of nested PCR amplified TCRbeta. MiXCR, run by TCRdb on the multiplex PCR reads, gives a single entry per CDR3 protein. Here the sample spans roughly 76,000 distinct CDR3 sequences, around 70% being singletons. The sequence was obtained from a woman aged 70 to 79 with non-small cell lung cancer. The chain carries TRBV6-5 and TRBJ1-1, with D possibly TRBD1 on 6 matching bases. The sample taken for sequencing was lung tumor tissue. CDR3 residues: CTSSSGHKNTEAFF. CDR3 sequence (DNA): TGTACCAGCAGTTCGGGACACAAAAACACTGAGGCTTTCTTT.